The source of this TCR beta chain is a study of cytotoxic CD8 clonotypes in ibrutinib-treated CLL (dated by TCRdb to the early 2020s). Regarding the research as a whole: The cohort was composed of around twelve relapsed/refractory and roughly 16 treatment-naive patients; IGHV unmutated status was identified in around 17 patients. Responses were partial in 25 or so patients and complete in 2; after median about 68 months follow-up, some 15 stayed in remission and some twelve progressed. Samples at response were collected after a median of roughly 13 months of treatment, with a range of roughly 6 to 40 months. On average, each sample had 255,043 productive templates and more than 75,000 productive rearrangements. Longitudinal samples were obtainable from 26 of the 86 participants in the trial. Cryopreserved peripheral blood mononuclear cells were obtained before treatment, at response, and at either sustained remission or disease progression. All remission and progressive disease samples were collected while patients were still receiving ibrutinib.

On a MiSeq, deep resolution sequencing aimed for a depth between 1 in 1 million and 1 in 200,000 T cells, with each clonotype covered 10x on average. TCR beta libraries were generated with the immunoSEQ hsTCRB Kit. As for the original processing: Data were analyzed with ImmunoSEQ Data Assistant and ImmunoSEQ Analyzer, with V, D and J genes assigned per IMGT definitions. Clonality was computed as one minus normalized Shannon entropy of productive rearrangement frequencies, ranging from 0 to 1. Only overrepresented clonotypes making up at least 0.05% of each patient's repertoire were included in the public clonotype analysis. Some 13 age-matched healthy donor repertoires from immuneACCESS served as clonality controls. What TCRdb holds here is the immuneACCESS table cut down to in-frame rearrangements. Part of the clones is not present; checked against another copy, under half of the missing clones reflect an unresolved V gene, and the others are unexplained. V and J calls and clone size are as listed in that table; D and trimming were resolved from the DNA. The sample contains 20,000 to 30,000 clones, roughly 70% of them found a single time. Around 28% of the sample lies in the top ten.

A word on this clone: This clone's antigen is unknown. No base-level quality is on record; no much larger clone is a single base apart.

The investigation overall reported the following: Lymph node repertoires were not examined, and the timing of sampling was not matched between patients in sustained remission and those whose disease progressed. Clonality rose at ibrutinib response, remained stable during sustained remission, and dropped back toward baseline at progression. Public clonotypes were rare and either shrank or stayed stable during treatment, and the rise in clonality at ibrutinib response reflected expansion of private clonotypes. Baseline clonality was found to be higher than that of age-matched healthy donors and was strongly correlated with circulating CD8+ T-cell counts.

This specimen's time point label, interpreted: approximately 25 months on ibrutinib. For TCR beta library preparation, about 1.8 micrograms of genomic DNA were isolated from cryopreserved PBMCs. Longitudinal blood samples from CLL patients receiving ibrutinib monotherapy were subjected to high-throughput TCR beta sequencing. Patients were enrolled in a phase 2 open-label single-center ibrutinib monotherapy trial. From the cysteine through the phenylalanine, the CDR3 covers 12 amino acids. Solely the CDR3 DNA is kept, with 36 bases framed from the first base. V loses 6 bases, J loses 1 base, and the germline ends lie 6 bases apart. For CDR1 and CDR2, the germline V gene lists MGHDK and SYGVNS.

The sample here was PBMCs, taken after 24 months of ibrutinib treatment. The sequence is built from TRBV25-1 and TRBJ1-1, with no confident D gene call. The source is a human donor with chronic lymphocytic leukemia. The nucleotides are TGTGCCAGCAGGTCAGAGAACACTGAAGCTTTCTTT. The translation is CASRSENTEAFF.